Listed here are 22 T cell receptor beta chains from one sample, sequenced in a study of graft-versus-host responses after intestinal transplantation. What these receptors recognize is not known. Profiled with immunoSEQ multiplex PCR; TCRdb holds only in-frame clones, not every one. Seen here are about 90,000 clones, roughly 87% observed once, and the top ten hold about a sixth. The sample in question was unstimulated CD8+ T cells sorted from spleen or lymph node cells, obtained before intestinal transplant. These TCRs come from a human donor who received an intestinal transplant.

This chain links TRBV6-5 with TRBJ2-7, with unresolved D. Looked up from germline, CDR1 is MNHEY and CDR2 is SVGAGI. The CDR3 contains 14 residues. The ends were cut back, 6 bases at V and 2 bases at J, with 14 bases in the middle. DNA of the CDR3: TGTGCCAGCAGCCTCAAATATAGTCCCTACGAGCAGTACTTC. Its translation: CASSLKYSPYEQYF.

This CDR3 is CASSLSPGAYEQYF. The CDR3 bases are TGTGCCAGCAGCTTATCGCCGGGAGCCTACGAGCAGTACTTC. The chain joins TRBV7-8 to TRBJ2-7, with D perhaps matching TRBD2 (6 bases). The CDR3 is made up of 14 amino acids. Looked up from germline, CDR1 is SGHVS and CDR2 is FQNEAQ. Trimming cost V 2 bases and J 2 bases, with 10 bases left between them.

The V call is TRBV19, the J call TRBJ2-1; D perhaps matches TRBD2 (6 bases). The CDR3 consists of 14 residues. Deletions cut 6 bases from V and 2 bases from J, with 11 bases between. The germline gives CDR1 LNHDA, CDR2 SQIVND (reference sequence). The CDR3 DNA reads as TGTGCCAGTAGGGGTGGCGGGGCCTACAATGAGCAGTTCTTC. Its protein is CASRGGGAYNEQFF.

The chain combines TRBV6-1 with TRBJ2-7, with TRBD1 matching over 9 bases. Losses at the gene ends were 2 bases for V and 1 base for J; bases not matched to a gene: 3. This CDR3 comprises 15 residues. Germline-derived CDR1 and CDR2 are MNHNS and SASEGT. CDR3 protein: CASSERGTGSYEQYF. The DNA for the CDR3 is TGTGCCAGCAGTGAAAGAGGGACAGGGTCCTACGAGCAGTACTTC.

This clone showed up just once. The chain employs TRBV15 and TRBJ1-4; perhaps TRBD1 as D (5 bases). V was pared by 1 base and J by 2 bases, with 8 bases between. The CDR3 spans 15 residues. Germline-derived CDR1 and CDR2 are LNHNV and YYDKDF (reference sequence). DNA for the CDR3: TGTGCCACCAGCAGAGGGGCAGGGACTAATGAAAAACTGTTTTTT. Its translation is CATSRGAGTNEKLFF.

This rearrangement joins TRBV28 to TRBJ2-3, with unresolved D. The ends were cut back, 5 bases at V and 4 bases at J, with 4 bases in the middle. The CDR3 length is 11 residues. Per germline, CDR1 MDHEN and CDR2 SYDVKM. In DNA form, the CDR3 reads TGTGCCAGCAGTCCCTCAGATACGCAGTATTTT. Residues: CASSPSDTQYF.

The CDR3 sequence is CASSLENAKGGNTIYF. CDR3 in DNA: TGTGCCAGCAGCTTAGAGAACGCCAAGGGGGGAAACACCATATATTTT. The V gene is TRBV7-6, the J gene TRBJ1-3; D might be TRBD1 (5 bases). The V gene lost 1 base and the J gene lost 4 bases, with 14 bases spanning the gap. The CDR3 extends over 16 amino acids. From germline, CDR1 is SGHVS and CDR2 FNYEAQ.

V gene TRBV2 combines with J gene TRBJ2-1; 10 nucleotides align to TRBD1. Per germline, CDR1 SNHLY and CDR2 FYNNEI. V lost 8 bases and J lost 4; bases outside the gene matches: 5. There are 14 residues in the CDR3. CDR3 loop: CASSGTGEYNEQFF. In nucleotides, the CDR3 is TGTGCCAGCTCCGGGACAGGGGAATACAATGAGCAGTTCTTC.

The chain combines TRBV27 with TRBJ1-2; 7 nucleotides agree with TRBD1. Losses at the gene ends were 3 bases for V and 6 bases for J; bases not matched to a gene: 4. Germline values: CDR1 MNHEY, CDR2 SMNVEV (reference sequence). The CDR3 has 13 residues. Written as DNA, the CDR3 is TGTGCCAGCAGTTTTGGCCAGGGGGATGGCTACACCTTC. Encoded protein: CASSFGQGDGYTF.

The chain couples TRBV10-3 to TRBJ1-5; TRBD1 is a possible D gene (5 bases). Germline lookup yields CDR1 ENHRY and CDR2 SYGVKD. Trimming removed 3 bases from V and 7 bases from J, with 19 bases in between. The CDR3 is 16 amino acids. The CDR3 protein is CAISELLGDADQPQHF. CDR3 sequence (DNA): TGTGCCATCAGTGAACTACTAGGGGATGCGGACCAGCCCCAGCATTTT.

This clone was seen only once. CDR3 bases: TGCGCCAGCAGCTCCTGGCTCAGGGTCTACGAGCAGTACTTC. Its translation: CASSSWLRVYEQYF. This sequence joins TRBV5-1 and TRBJ2-7; TRBD1 might be the D (5 bases). Deletions cut 3 bases from V and 3 bases from J, with 13 bases between. CDR3 length: 14 residues. Germline loops: CDR1 SGHRS, CDR2 YFSETQ.

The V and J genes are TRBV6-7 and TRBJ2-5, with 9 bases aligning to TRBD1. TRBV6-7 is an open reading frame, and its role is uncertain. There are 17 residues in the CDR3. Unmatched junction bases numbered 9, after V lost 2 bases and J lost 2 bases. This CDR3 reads CASSYPAGTGTQETQYF. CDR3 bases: TGTGCCAGCAGTTACCCCGCAGGGACAGGGACTCAAGAGACCCAGTACTTC.

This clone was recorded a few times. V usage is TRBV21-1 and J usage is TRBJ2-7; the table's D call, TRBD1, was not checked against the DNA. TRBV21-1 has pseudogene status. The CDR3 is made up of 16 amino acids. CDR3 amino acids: CASSPRSAGQGHEQYF. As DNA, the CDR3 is TGTGCCAGCAGCCCCCGTAGTGCGGGACAGGGCCACGAGCAGTACTTC.

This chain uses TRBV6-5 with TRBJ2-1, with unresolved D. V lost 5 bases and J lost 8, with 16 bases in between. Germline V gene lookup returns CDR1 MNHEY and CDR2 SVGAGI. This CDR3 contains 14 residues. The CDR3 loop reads CASSEDELADEQFF. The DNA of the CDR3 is TGTGCCAGCAGTGAGGACGAGCTGGCGGATGAGCAGTTCTTC.

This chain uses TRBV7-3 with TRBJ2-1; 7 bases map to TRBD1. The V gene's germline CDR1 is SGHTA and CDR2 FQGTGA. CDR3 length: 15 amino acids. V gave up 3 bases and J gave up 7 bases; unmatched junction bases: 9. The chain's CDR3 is CASSFSGTAANEQFF. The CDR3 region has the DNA TGTGCCAGCAGCTTCTCCGGGACAGCCGCGAATGAGCAGTTCTTC.

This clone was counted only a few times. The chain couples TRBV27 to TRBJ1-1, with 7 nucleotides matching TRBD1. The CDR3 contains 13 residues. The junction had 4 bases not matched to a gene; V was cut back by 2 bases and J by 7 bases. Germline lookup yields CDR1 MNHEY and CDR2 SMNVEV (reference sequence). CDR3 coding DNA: TGTGCCAGCAGTTTAGCGACAGGGTATGAAGCTTTCTTT. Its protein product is CASSLATGYEAFF.

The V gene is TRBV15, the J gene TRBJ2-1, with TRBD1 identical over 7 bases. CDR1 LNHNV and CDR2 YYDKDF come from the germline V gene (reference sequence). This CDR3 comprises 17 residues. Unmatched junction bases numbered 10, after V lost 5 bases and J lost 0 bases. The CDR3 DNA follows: TGTGCCACCAGCGCCGGGACAGTTTCATACTCCTACAATGAGCAGTTCTTC. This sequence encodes CATSAGTVSYSYNEQFF.

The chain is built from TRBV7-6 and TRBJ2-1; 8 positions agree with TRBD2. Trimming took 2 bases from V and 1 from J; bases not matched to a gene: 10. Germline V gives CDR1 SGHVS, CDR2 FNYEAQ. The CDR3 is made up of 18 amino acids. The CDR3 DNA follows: TGTGCCAGCAGCTTATATCTTTTCACTAGCGGTTCCTACAATGAGCAGTTCTTC. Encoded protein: CASSLYLFTSGSYNEQFF.

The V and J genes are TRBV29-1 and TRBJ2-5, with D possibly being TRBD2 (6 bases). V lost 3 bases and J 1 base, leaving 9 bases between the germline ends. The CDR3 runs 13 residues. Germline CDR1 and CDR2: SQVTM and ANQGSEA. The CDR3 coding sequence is TGCAGCGTTGACACTAGCTTCCAAGAGACCCAGTACTTC. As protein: CSVDTSFQETQYF. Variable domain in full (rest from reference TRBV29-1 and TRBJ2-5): SAVISQKPSRDICQRGTSLTIQCQVDSQVTMMFWYRQQPGQSLTLIATANQGSEATYESGFVIDKFPISRPNLTFSTLTVSNMSPEDSSIYLCSVDTSFQETQYFGPGTRLLVL.

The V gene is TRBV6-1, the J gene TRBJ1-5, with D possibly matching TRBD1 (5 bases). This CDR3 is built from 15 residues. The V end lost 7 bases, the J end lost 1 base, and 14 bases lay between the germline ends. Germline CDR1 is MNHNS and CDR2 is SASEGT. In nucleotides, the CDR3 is TGTGCCAGCATTATACTCCGGGGCAGCAATCAGCCCCAGCATTTT. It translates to CASIILRGSNQPQHF.

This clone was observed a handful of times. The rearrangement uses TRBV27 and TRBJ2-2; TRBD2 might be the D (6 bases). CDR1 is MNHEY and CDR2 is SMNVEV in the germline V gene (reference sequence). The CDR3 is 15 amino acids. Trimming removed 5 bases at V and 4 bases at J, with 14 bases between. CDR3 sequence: CASSIGGGFTGELFF. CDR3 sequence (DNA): TGTGCCAGCAGTATCGGGGGAGGATTCACCGGGGAGCTGTTTTTT.

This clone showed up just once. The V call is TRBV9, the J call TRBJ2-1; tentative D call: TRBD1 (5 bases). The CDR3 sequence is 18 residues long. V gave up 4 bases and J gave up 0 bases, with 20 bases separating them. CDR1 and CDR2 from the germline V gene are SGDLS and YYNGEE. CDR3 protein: CASSPSGPPRASYNEQFF. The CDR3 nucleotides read TGTGCCAGCAGCCCCAGTGGACCACCCAGGGCCTCCTACAATGAGCAGTTCTTC.